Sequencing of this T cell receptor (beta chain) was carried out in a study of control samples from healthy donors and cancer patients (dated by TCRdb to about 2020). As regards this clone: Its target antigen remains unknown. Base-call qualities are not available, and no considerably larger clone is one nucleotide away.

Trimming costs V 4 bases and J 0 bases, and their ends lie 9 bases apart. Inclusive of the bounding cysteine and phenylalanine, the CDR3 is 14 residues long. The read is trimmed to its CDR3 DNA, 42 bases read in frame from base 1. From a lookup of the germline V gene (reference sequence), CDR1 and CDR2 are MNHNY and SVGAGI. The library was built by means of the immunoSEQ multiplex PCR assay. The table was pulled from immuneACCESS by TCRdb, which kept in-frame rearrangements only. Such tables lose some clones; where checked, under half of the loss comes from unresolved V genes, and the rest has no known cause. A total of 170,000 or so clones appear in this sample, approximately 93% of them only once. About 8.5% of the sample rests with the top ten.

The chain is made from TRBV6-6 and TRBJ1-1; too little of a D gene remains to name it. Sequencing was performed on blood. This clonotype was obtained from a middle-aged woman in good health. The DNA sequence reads TGTGCCAGCAGTTCGGAGACCATGAACACTGAAGCTTTCTTT. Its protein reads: CASSSETMNTEAFF.